A single sample is the source of the 10 T cell receptor beta chains below, sequenced in a study of cytomegalovirus exposure and HLA in healthy donors (dated by TCRdb to the late 2010s). Libraries came from the immunoSEQ multiplex PCR assay. This is the immuneACCESS table as TCRdb keeps it, with only in-frame sequences that have V and J called. A part of the clones is gone; compared with another copy, unresolved V genes explain less than half, and the rest is unexplained. The sample table contains 120,000 to 150,000 clones; only one count was recorded for more than 75% of them. 7.5% to 9% of the sample is in the top ten clones. The sample comprised PBMCs. The receptors were gathered from a man younger than 35 in good health and CMV-seropositive.

V usage is TRBV5-1 and J usage is TRBJ2-1, with 10 bases matching TRBD1. This CDR3 contains 15 residues. The V gene end was trimmed by 3 bases and the J gene end by 6 bases; junction bases not matched to a gene: 6. Germline CDR1 is SGHRS and CDR2 is YFSETQ. The CDR3 sequence is CASSSRGTGVNEQFF. Written as DNA, the CDR3 is TGCGCCAGCAGCTCCCGAGGGACAGGGGTCAATGAGCAGTTCTTC.

V usage is TRBV5-1 and J usage is TRBJ2-1, with TRBD2 matching over 9 bases. J gave up 1 base and V 4 bases, and 6 bases lay outside the gene matches. The CDR3 extends over 16 amino acids. The germline CDR1 and CDR2 sequences are SGHRS and YFSETQ. CDR3 amino acids: CASSPTSGPSYNEQFF. The CDR3 DNA sequence: TGCGCCAGCAGCCCTACTAGCGGGCCTTCCTACAATGAGCAGTTCTTC.

J is TRBJ2-2 and V is TRBV7-3, with TRBD2 identical over 9 bases. The germline V gene has CDR1 SGHTA and CDR2 FQGTGA. The V and J ends lost 5 bases and 2 bases, in that order; junction bases with no gene match: 3. The CDR3 length is 15 residues. The CDR3 DNA is TGTGCCAGCAGCACTAGCGGGCAAAACACCGGGGAGCTGTTTTTT. This encodes CASSTSGQNTGELFF.

The chain employs TRBV5-6 and TRBJ2-1, with D uncertain. Trimming stripped 6 bases from V and 10 bases from J, with 14 bases between. The CDR3 is 12 amino acids. The V gene's germline CDR1 is SGHDT and CDR2 YYEEEE. The CDR3 nucleotides read TGTGCCAGCAAAGAAAAAAGCGCGGAGCAGTTCTTC. Translation: CASKEKSAEQFF.

This chain links TRBV18 with TRBJ1-1; 8 bases fit TRBD1. V was pared by 5 bases and J by 1 base, with 9 bases of the junction left unmatched. CDR1 and CDR2 from the germline V gene are KGHSH and LQKENI. This CDR3 region has 16 residues. CDR3 bases: TGTGCCAGCTCAGAGAACAGGGGGTTGCCGAACACTGAAGCTTTCTTT. Its translation is CASSENRGLPNTEAFF. Supplemented by reference TRBV18 and TRBJ1-1, the full variable domain reads NAGVMQNPRHLVRRRGQEARLRCSPMKGHSHVYWYRQLPEEGLKFMVYLQKENIIDESGMPKERFSAEFPKEGPSILRIQQVVRGDSAAYFCASSENRGLPNTEAFFGQGTRLTVV.

This clone is a singleton in its sample. J is TRBJ1-3 and V is TRBV27; the D is unclear. V lost 6 bases and J lost 3, with 12 bases in between. Germline V lookup: CDR1 MNHEY, CDR2 SMNVEV (reference sequence). The CDR3 spans 14 residues. CDR3 sequence reads: CASRSTLVGNTIYF. The CDR3 nucleotides are TGTGCCAGCAGAAGTACCCTAGTTGGAAACACCATATATTTT.

The V call is TRBV29-1, the J call TRBJ1-5; 8 nucleotides match TRBD1. The CDR3 sequence is 14 residues long. Germline values: CDR1 SQVTM, CDR2 ANQGSEA. Trimming took 6 bases from V and 3 from J; bases not matched to a gene: 7. The DNA of the CDR3 is TGCAGCGTCTTAACAGGGGGATTCAATCAGCCCCAGCATTTT. Protein product: CSVLTGGFNQPQHF.

The chain links TRBV7-2 to TRBJ2-7, with D possibly being TRBD2 (5 bases). Per the germline V gene, CDR1 is SGHTA and CDR2 is FQGNSA. This CDR3 spans 13 amino acids. V lost 1 base and J lost 5, with 9 bases in between. In DNA, the CDR3 is TGTGCCAGCAGCTTAGGGATGGAGGACGAGCAGTACTTC. The encoded protein is CASSLGMEDEQYF.

This rearrangement joins TRBV15 to TRBJ1-5; TRBD1 matches 7 bases. The CDR3 spans 16 residues. Unmatched junction bases numbered 8, after V lost 2 bases and J lost 4 bases. CDR1 LNHNV and CDR2 YYDKDF come from the germline V gene (reference sequence). CDR3 amino acids: CATSRLQGTENQPQHF. The CDR3 DNA follows: TGTGCCACCAGCAGACTACAGGGGACCGAAAATCAGCCCCAGCATTTT. The full variable domain, completed using reference TRBV15 and TRBJ1-5, is DAMVIQNPRYQVTQFGKPVTLSCSQTLNHNVMYWYQQKSSQAPKLLFHYYDKDFNNEADTPDNFQSRRPNTSFCFLDIRSPGLGDTAMYLCATSRLQGTENQPQHFGDGTRLSIL.

The chain has TRBV6-5 and TRBJ1-3; 8 nucleotides line up with TRBD1. This CDR3 is 14 amino acids long. V was clipped by 5 bases and J by 8 bases; unmatched bases: 8. Germline lookup yields CDR1 MNHEY and CDR2 SVGAGI. CDR3 nucleotides: TGTGCCAGCAGTATACTCCAGGGGGCTGACACCATATATTTT. This codes for CASSILQGADTIYF.